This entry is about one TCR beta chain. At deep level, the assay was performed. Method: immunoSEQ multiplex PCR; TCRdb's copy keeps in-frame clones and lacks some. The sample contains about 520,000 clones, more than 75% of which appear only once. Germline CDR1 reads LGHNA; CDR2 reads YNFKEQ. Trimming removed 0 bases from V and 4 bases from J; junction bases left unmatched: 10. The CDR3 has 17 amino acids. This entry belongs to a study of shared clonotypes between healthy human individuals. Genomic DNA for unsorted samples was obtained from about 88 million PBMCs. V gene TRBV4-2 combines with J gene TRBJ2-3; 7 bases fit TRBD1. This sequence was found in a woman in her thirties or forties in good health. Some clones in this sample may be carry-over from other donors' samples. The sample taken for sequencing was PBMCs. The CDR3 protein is CASSQDPRQGVADTQYF. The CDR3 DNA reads TGTGCCAGCAGCCAAGATCCGCGCCAGGGGGTCGCAGATACGCAGTATTTT.